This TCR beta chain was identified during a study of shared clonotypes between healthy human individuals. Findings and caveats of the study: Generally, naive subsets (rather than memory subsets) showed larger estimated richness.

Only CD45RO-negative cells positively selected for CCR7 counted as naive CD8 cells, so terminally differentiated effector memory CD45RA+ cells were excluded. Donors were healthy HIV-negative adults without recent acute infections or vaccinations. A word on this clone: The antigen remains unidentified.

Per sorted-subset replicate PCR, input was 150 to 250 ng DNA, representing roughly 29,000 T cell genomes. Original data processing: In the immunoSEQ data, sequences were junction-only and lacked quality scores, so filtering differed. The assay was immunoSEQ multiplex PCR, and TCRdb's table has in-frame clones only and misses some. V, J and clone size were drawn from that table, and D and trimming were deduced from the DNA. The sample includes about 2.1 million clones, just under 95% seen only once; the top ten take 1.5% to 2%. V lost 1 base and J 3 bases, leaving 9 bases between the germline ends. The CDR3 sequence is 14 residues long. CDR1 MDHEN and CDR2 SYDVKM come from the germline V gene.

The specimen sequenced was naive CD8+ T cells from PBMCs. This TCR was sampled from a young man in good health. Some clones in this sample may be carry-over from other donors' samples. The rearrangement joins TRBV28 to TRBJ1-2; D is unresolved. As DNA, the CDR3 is TGTGCCAGCAGTTTATTGAACAAGCACTATGGCTACACCTTC. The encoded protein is CASSLLNKHYGYTF.